Listed here is a single TCR beta chain. Germline values: CDR1 MNHNS, CDR2 SASEGT. The CDR3 sequence is 15 residues long. The V end was cut by 0 bases, the J end by 2 bases, with 8 bases between. This record belongs to a study of blood T cell repertoires in COVID-19. Turning to the study itself: The origin of the acute and convalescent COVID-19 samples was the United States, Italy and Spain. In each case, the material was cDNA or gDNA derived from T cells, B-cell-depleted T cells, or PBMCs.

As handled by the study authors: Reference gene primer amplification yielded estimated nucleated cell counts. Clones were sequenced by immunoSEQ multiplex PCR, and TCRdb holds only the in-frame ones, with some missing. V, J and clone size were drawn from that table, and D and trimming were deduced from the DNA. The data contain approximately 80,000 clones, less than 90% of them singletons. The J gene is TRBJ1-5, the V gene TRBV6-1; the D is unclear. The sample comprised peripheral blood. This clonotype originated in a human donor in a cohort sampled during active COVID-19. The DNA of the CDR3 is TGTGCCAGCAGTGAAGCAGCCTTCGGCAATCAGCCCCAGCATTTT. Translated, it gives CASSEAAFGNQPQHF.